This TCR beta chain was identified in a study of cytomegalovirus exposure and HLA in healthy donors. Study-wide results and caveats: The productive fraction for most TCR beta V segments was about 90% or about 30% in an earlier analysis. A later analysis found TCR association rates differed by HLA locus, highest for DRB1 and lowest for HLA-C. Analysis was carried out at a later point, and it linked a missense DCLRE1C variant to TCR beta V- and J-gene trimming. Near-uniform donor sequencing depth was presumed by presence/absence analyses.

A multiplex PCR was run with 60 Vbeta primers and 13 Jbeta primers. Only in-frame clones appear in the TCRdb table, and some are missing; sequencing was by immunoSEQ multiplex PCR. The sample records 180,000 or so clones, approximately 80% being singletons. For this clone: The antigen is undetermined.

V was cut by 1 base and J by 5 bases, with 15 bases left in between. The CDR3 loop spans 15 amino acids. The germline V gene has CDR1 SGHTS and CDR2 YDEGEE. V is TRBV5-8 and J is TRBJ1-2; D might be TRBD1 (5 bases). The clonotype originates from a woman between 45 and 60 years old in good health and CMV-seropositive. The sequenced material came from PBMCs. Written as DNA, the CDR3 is TGTGCCAGCAGCTTGCAGGGTTCGGTGGCATATGGCTACACCTTC. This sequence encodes CASSLQGSVAYGYTF.